This is a list of T cell receptor beta chains from one sample in a study of cytomegalovirus exposure and HLA in healthy donors. Measured with immunoSEQ multiplex PCR; TCRdb has only the in-frame clones, and not every one. The table lists about 56,000 clones, around nine tenths of them singletons. The sample comprised PBMCs. These receptor sequences come from a man between 18 and 29 years old in good health and CMV-seronegative. Each CDR3 is given without its conserved first and last residue. D genes are given only for firm matches.

>TRBJ2-1|TRBD2|TRBV28
ASSFVTSGIGQF
>TRBJ1-5|TRBD1|TRBV18
ASSPAQGGGGQPQH
>TRBJ2-1|-|TRBV9
ASSVGERGNEQF
>TRBJ2-3|-|TRBV19
ASSFERTDTQY
>TRBJ2-7|TRBD2|TRBV6-1
ASGMGLLSDEQY
>TRBJ2-5|TRBD2|TRBV25-1
ASSDRLAGGARETQY
>TRBJ2-3|-|TRBV29-1
SVPSNGVRAGTDTQY
>TRBJ2-3|TRBD1|TRBV5-1
ASSKGTGPDTQY
>TRBJ2-7|TRBD1|TRBV19
ASSILGTGSYEQY
>TRBJ2-1|TRBD1|TRBV9
ASSTGTANEQF
>TRBJ2-7|-|TRBV2
ASRPWTLTYEQY
>TRBJ1-5|TRBD1|TRBV10-1
ASSEGTANQPQH
>TRBJ1-1|-|TRBV27
ASSLTPQATEAF
>TRBJ2-7|-|TRBV11-2
ASSLASWEQY
>TRBJ1-1|TRBD1|TRBV27
ASSLSTGGRAAF
>TRBJ2-7|-|TRBV21-1
ASSPPRDSEFYEQY
>TRBJ2-6|-|TRBV9
ASSLQGSGANVLT
>TRBJ1-1|TRBD1|TRBV7-9
ASSLRQGDLNTEAF
>TRBJ2-3|-|TRBV5-1
ASSLNGATQPTDTQY
>TRBJ1-3|-|TRBV4-1
ASSQEPGLTASGNTIY
>TRBJ1-5|-|TRBV10-3
AIRDRVAQPQH
>TRBJ2-7|-|TRBV7-9
ASSSGVSYEQY
>TRBJ1-5|TRBD1|TRBV19
ASSIPTGHSNQPQH
>TRBJ2-7|TRBD1|TRBV28
ASSLPRQGVKARAQY
>TRBJ2-5|-|TRBV5-1
ASNAPPVETQY
>TRBJ2-3|TRBD2|TRBV7-2
ASSAGLAGTDTQY
>TRBJ1-3|-|TRBV9
ASSGQDPGNTIY
>TRBJ2-2|-|TRBV7-2
ASSPRTGELF
>TRBJ2-7|-|TRBV7-3
ASSPPGGRGKNSYEQY
>TRBJ2-3|TRBD1|TRBV7-9
ASSSGTGFTDTQY
>TRBJ2-5|TRBD2|TRBV2
ASTLPPSGNYQETQY
>TRBJ2-7|TRBD2|TRBV2
ASSRDTGLAASYEQY
>TRBJ2-3|TRBD2|TRBV4-2
ASSRGTSGRYTQY
>TRBJ2-5|TRBD2|TRBV9
ASSLGLAGGGETQY
>TRBJ1-2|TRBD1|TRBV12-5
ASGLLGQGAEGYT
>TRBJ2-1|-|TRBV7-9
ASSLGGDEQF
>TRBJ1-1|-|TRBV4-1
ASSGLKDREAF
>TRBJ2-5|-|TRBV7-9
ASSLQETQY
>TRBJ2-3|TRBD1|TRBV4-3
ASSRQGGTDTQY
>TRBJ2-6|-|TRBV7-2
ASSLGPGSGANVLT
>TRBJ2-1|TRBD2|TRBV19
ASSIVLADYNEQF
>TRBJ1-1|TRBD1|TRBV9
ASSIGGGTAEAF
>TRBJ2-7|TRBD2|TRBV28
ASSPGRAYEQY
>TRBJ1-3|-|TRBV7-9
ASSPTIASSGNTIY
>TRBJ2-2|TRBD2|TRBV7-9
ASSFSWPSGRANTGELF
>TRBJ2-3|TRBD2|TRBV5-1
ASSGTSGSSADTQY
>TRBJ2-7|-|TRBV10-2
ASSEHTGREQY
>TRBJ2-1|TRBD2|TRBV6-5
ASSGWTSKNEQF
>TRBJ2-3|TRBD2|TRBV27
ASSLSPPAGGRDTQY
>TRBJ2-3|TRBD2|TRBV11-2
ASLARASGRTDTQY
>TRBJ1-3|-|TRBV9
ASRLVDSPPDSGNTIY
>TRBJ2-5|-|TRBV28
ASSFNLEGTQY
>TRBJ2-1|TRBD2|TRBV9
ASSVVAGDYNEQF
>TRBJ2-5|-|TRBV20-1
GWGGQETQY
>TRBJ1-1|TRBD1|TRBV9
ASSAGGNTEAF
>TRBJ2-1|TRBD2|TRBV15
ATSRDSGGAYNEQF
>TRBJ2-6|-|TRBV15
ATSPRRIISGANVLT